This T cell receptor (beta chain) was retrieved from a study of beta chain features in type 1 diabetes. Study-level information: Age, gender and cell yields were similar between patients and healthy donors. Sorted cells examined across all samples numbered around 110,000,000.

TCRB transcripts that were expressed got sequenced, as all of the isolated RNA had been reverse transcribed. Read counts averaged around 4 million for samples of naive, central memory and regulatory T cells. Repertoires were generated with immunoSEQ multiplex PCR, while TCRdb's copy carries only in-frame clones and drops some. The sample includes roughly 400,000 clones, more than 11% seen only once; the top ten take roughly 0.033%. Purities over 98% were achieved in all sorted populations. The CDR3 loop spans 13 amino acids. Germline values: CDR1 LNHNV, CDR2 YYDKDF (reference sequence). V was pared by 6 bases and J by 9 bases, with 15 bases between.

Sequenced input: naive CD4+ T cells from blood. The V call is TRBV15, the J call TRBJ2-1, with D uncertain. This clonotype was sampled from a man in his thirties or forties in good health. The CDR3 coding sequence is TGTGCCACCAGACACCGACAACGACCTGAGCAGTTCTTC. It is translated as CATRHRQRPEQFF.